These 26 T cell receptor beta chains were sequenced from one sample in a study of T cell repertoires in cytomegalovirus infection. TCRdb re-analysed the reads in MiXCR, keeping a single row per CDR3 protein. The table has about 740,000 distinct CDR3 sequences, less than 40% seen once. The sequencing input was PBMCs. The receptor source for this set is a human donor in good health (CMV status not recorded). Some clones in this sample may be carry-over from other donors' samples.

The genes are TRBV12-3 or TRBV12-4 and TRBJ2-7, with D perhaps TRBD2 (7 bases). The CDR3 covers 16 residues. Trimming pared 4 bases from V and 0 bases from J, leaving 16 bases between. The CDR3 sequence is CASSYQGGGASYEQYF. The CDR3 DNA reads TGTGCCAGCAGTTACCAAGGGGGGGGCGCCTCCTACGAGCAGTACTTC.

The chain is built from TRBV7-9 and TRBJ2-1, with 12 bases fitting TRBD2. The CDR3 covers 15 residues. J gave up 8 bases and V 5 bases, and 7 bases lay outside the gene matches. The germline V gene has CDR1 SEHNR and CDR2 FQNEAQ (reference sequence). The CDR3 loop is CASSPRLAGVDEQFF. The DNA for the CDR3 is TGTGCCAGCAGCCCCCGACTAGCGGGGGTAGATGAGCAGTTCTTC.

This chain uses TRBV6-4 with TRBJ2-5, with no clear D. Germline loops: CDR1 MRHNA, CDR2 SNTAGT. The germline V and J ends were trimmed by 11 bases and 5 bases, with 18 bases remaining between them. This CDR3 is built from 13 residues. CDR3 loop: CAALRVPAETQYF. As DNA, the CDR3 is TGTGCCGCTTTAAGGGTCCCGGCGGAGACCCAGTACTTC.

This rearrangement joins TRBV7-8 to TRBJ2-1; weak D call: TRBD1 (6 bases). Germline CDR1 is SGHVS and CDR2 is FQNEAQ. There are 14 residues in the CDR3. V gave up 4 bases and J gave up 7 bases, with 14 bases separating them. DNA of the CDR3: TGTGCCAGCAGCTCCGAACAGGGATGGAATGAGCAGTTCTTC. Its translation is CASSSEQGWNEQFF. Complete variable domain (other parts from reference TRBV7-8 and TRBJ2-1): GAGVSQSPRYKVAKRGQDVALRCDPISGHVSLFWYQQALGQGPEFLTYFQNEAQLDKSGLPSDRFFAERPEGSVSTLKIQRTQQEDSAVYLCASSSEQGWNEQFFGPGTRLTVL.

This clonotype turned up a few times. This chain joins TRBV29-1 and TRBJ2-3; D may be TRBD1 (5 bases). The germline CDR1 and CDR2 sequences are SQVTM and ANQGSEA. The CDR3 sequence is 13 residues long. V was clipped by 4 bases and J by 4 bases, with 12 bases between them. The CDR3 nucleotides are TGCAGCGTTGCCGGCAGGGCATCAGATACGCAGTATTTT. This encodes CSVAGRASDTQYF.

This chain links TRBV6-8 with TRBJ1-5; TRBD1 is a possible D gene (6 bases). The CDR3 extends over 15 amino acids. From germline, CDR1 is MNHGY and CDR2 SAAAGT. V was clipped by 6 bases and J by 3 bases, with 15 bases between them. The CDR3 DNA sequence: TGTGCCAGCAGCTCCGATGGACAGCCCAATCAGCCCCAGCATTTT. Translation gives CASSSDGQPNQPQHF.

This clonotype was seen a handful of times. The chain joins TRBV11-2 to TRBJ2-7; D is ambiguous. CDR1 SGHAT and CDR2 FQNNGV come from the germline V gene. The CDR3 is made up of 13 amino acids. Trimming removed 5 bases at V and 0 bases at J, with 8 bases between. The CDR3 nucleotides read TGTGCCAGCAGCCATCGAGGCTCCTACGAGCAGTACTTC. The encoded protein is CASSHRGSYEQYF.

This clonotype came up a few times. The genes are TRBV20-1 and TRBJ2-4; D possibly corresponds to TRBD2 (7 bases). CDR1 is DFQATT, CDR2 SNEGSKA, per germline (reference sequence). The V end was cut by 5 bases, the J end by 3 bases, with 14 bases between. This CDR3 has 14 residues. CDR3 sequence: CSAFRGGSKNIQYF. The DNA of the CDR3 is TGCAGTGCTTTTAGGGGGGGCAGCAAAAACATTCAGTACTTC.

This clonotype was seen a handful of times. V usage is TRBV7-8 and J usage is TRBJ2-3; D could derive from TRBD1 or TRBD2 (5 bases each). CDR1 and CDR2 from the germline V gene are SGHVS and FQNEAQ. The V end lost 5 bases, the J end lost 4 bases, and 13 bases lay between the germline ends. This CDR3 is built from 14 residues. CDR3 amino acids: CASSRFRDADTQYF. CDR3 DNA sequence: TGTGCCAGCAGCCGATTCAGGGACGCAGATACGCAGTATTTT.

The V call is TRBV29-1, the J call TRBJ2-4; D might be TRBD2 (5 bases). V shed 4 bases and J shed 1 base, with 8 bases lying between them. The CDR3 is made up of 13 amino acids. Germline V gives CDR1 SQVTM, CDR2 ANQGSEA. The CDR3 here is CSVGWEAKNIQYF. The CDR3 nucleotides read TGCAGCGTTGGTTGGGAGGCCAAAAACATTCAGTACTTC.

Of note for this clonotype: One junction end does not reproduce the germline sequence, and a read error may be involved. The J gene is TRBJ2-6, the V gene TRBV12-3 or TRBV12-4; a weak D match, TRBD1 (5 bases). The CDR3 contains 15 residues. As DNA, the CDR3 is TGTGCCAGCAGGTTGGGTAGCTCTGGGGCCAAAGTCCTGACTTTC. Its translation is CASRLGSSGAKVLTF.

The chain employs TRBV19 and TRBJ1-2; possible D gene TRBD1, 6 bases. The ends were cut back, 1 base at V and 8 bases at J, with 20 bases in the middle. This CDR3 has 16 amino acids. The germline V gene has CDR1 LNHDA and CDR2 SQIVND (reference sequence). In DNA form, the CDR3 reads TGTGCCAGTAGTATAGCCCAGGGGCTATCGCGGATGGGCTACACCTTC. It codes for CASSIAQGLSRMGYTF.

The chain joins TRBV28 to TRBJ1-2, with D tentatively TRBD1 (5 bases). Trimming removed 4 bases from V and 2 bases from J, with 17 bases in between. The CDR3 loop spans 16 amino acids. Germline CDR1 MDHEN, CDR2 SYDVKM. CDR3 protein: CASSSPTDFLNYGYTF. CDR3 DNA sequence: TGTGCCAGCAGTTCCCCGACAGACTTCTTGAACTATGGCTACACCTTC.

Note on this clonotype: This may be a read error: a much more frequent sequence differs by one nucleotide. The CDR3 is CARNGGSGEQYF. CDR3 sequence (DNA): TGTGCCCGCAACGGGGGATCGGGCGAGCAGTACTTC. V is TRBV7-8 and J is TRBJ2-7; D perhaps matches TRBD2 (6 bases). Germline V CDR1 and CDR2: SGHVS, FQNEAQ. CDR3 length: 12 amino acids. Trimming pared 11 bases from V and 6 bases from J, leaving 17 bases between. Together with reference TRBV7-8 and TRBJ2-7, the CDR3 gives the full variable domain: GAGVSQSPRYKVAKRGQDVALRCDPISGHVSLFWYQQALGQGPEFLTYFQNEAQLDKSGLPSDRFFAERPEGSVSTLKIQRTQQEDSAVYLCARNGGSGEQYFGPGTRLTVT.

The chain is built from TRBV10-3 and TRBJ1-2, with 7 bases matching TRBD1. The germline gives CDR1 ENHRY, CDR2 SYGVKD. The V segment lost 6 bases and the J segment 11 bases; nucleotides outside the gene matches: 6. CDR3 length: 11 residues. The CDR3 coding sequence is TGTGCCATCAGAAGAGGACAGGATTACACCTTC. This encodes CAIRRGQDYTF.

The chain uses TRBV12-3 or TRBV12-4 and TRBJ2-1, with D tentatively TRBD1 (6 bases). CDR3 size: 13 residues. Between the trimmed V and J ends, which lost 5 bases and 8 bases, there was a span of 13 bases. Here the CDR3 reads CASSPRGGDEQFF. DNA of the CDR3: TGTGCCAGCAGTCCCAGGGGTGGCGATGAGCAGTTCTTC.

The gene calls are TRBV5-5 and TRBJ2-1, with 8 bases that match TRBD2. The trim removed 0 bases at V and 5 bases at J, leaving 7 bases unmatched. CDR1 and CDR2 (germline): SGHKS, YYEKEE (reference sequence). CDR3 size: 16 residues. The chain's CDR3 is CASSLAGSGTNNEQFF. The CDR3 DNA follows: TGTGCCAGCAGCTTGGCAGGTAGCGGGACTAACAATGAGCAGTTCTTC.

The chain joins TRBV27 to TRBJ2-1; TRBD1 aligns across 9 bases. This CDR3 is 15 amino acids long. Per germline, CDR1 MNHEY and CDR2 SMNVEV (reference sequence). V gave up 1 base and J gave up 9 bases; unmatched junction bases: 7. DNA for the CDR3: TGTGCCAGCAGTTTATGGACAGGGGATGAGAGTGAGCAGTTCTTC. Its translation is CASSLWTGDESEQFF.

This rearrangement joins TRBV29-1 to TRBJ2-7; D tentatively reads TRBD1 or TRBD2 (7 bases each). The ends were cut back, 4 bases at V and 1 base at J, with 17 bases in the middle. The CDR3 extends over 15 amino acids. The germline V gene encodes CDR1 SQVTM and CDR2 ANQGSEA. CDR3 sequence reads: CSVVRGTAGSYEQYF. The CDR3 coding sequence is TGCAGCGTTGTACGCGGGACAGCGGGGTCCTACGAGCAGTACTTC.

This clonotype was seen repeatedly, ten times or more. V and J are TRBV7-2 and TRBJ1-2; D is possibly TRBD1 (5 bases). V was shortened by 5 bases and J by 7 bases, with 11 bases between the two germline ends. Germline values: CDR1 SGHTA, CDR2 FQGNSA. This CDR3 has 12 amino acids. The CDR3 loop is CASSQGVGGYTF. The CDR3 DNA follows: TGTGCCAGCAGCCAGGGCGTAGGTGGCTACACCTTC.

This clonotype was counted a few times. The chain uses TRBV12-3 or TRBV12-4 and TRBJ1-2; D might be TRBD1 (5 bases). Trimming pared 3 bases from V and 0 bases from J, leaving 8 bases between. This CDR3 contains 14 residues. CDR3 sequence: CASSLGPSNYGYTF. The CDR3 nucleotides read TGTGCCAGCAGTTTGGGACCCTCTAACTATGGCTACACCTTC.

In this sample, this clonotype turned up a few times. This chain joins TRBV10-3 and TRBJ1-3, with a possible D match to TRBD1 (5 bases). The ends were cut back, 4 bases at V and 1 base at J, with 14 bases in the middle. Germline lookup yields CDR1 ENHRY and CDR2 SYGVKD. The CDR3 covers 16 residues. This chain's CDR3 is CAISALRGDSGNTIYF. CDR3 DNA: TGTGCCATCAGTGCGTTGAGGGGCGATTCTGGAAACACCATATATTTT.

In this sample, this clonotype turned up a few times. The chain has TRBV7-2 and TRBJ1-3; D gene unclear. Trimming shortened V by 2 bases and J by 7 bases, and 9 bases separated the two germline ends. Germline values: CDR1 SGHTA, CDR2 FQGNSA. This CDR3 has 13 residues. The CDR3 here is CASSLFKWNTIYF. In DNA form, the CDR3 reads TGTGCCAGCAGCTTATTTAAGTGGAACACCATATATTTT.

The V gene is TRBV7-2, the J gene TRBJ1-5; weak D call: TRBD1 (6 bases). The CDR3 totals 18 residues. Trimming took off 0 bases at V and 2 bases at J, with 17 bases between the two ends. Germline values: CDR1 SGHTA, CDR2 FQGNSA. This chain's CDR3 is CASSLAGQWAVGNQPQHF. CDR3 bases: TGTGCCAGCAGCTTAGCAGGACAGTGGGCTGTAGGCAATCAGCCCCAGCATTTT. The variable domain in full, completed from reference TRBV7-2 and TRBJ1-5, reads GAGVSQSPSNKVTEKGKDVELRCDPISGHTALYWYRQSLGQGLEFLIYFQGNSAPDKSGLPSDRFSAERTGGSVSTLTIQRTQQEDSAVYLCASSLAGQWAVGNQPQHFGDGTRLSIL.

The genes are TRBV5-1 and TRBJ2-5, with 7 bases fitting TRBD2. Germline V CDR1 and CDR2: SGHRS, YFSETQ. Losses at the gene ends were 0 bases for V and 0 bases for J; bases not matched to a gene: 11. The CDR3 has 18 residues. CDR3 residues: CASSLVASGASYQETQYF. The CDR3 coding sequence is TGCGCCAGCAGCTTGGTTGCTAGCGGAGCCTCGTACCAAGAGACCCAGTACTTC.

The V gene is TRBV5-5, the J gene TRBJ2-7, with 7 bases lining up with TRBD2. V shed 5 bases, J shed 1 base, and the junction held 18 bases outside the gene matches. The V gene's germline CDR1 is SGHKS and CDR2 YYEKEE (reference sequence). The CDR3 totals 18 residues. The chain's CDR3 is CASSPAGLLALISYEQYF. As DNA, the CDR3 is TGTGCCAGCAGTCCCGCGGGGTTACTAGCGCTGATTTCCTACGAGCAGTACTTC.